The 9 T cell receptor beta chains below all came from one sample that was sequenced in a study of cytomegalovirus exposure and HLA in healthy donors. PCR employed 60 Vbeta and 13 Jbeta primers. Assay: immunoSEQ multiplex PCR; the TCRdb copy retains only in-frame clones and omits some. The data contain 100,000 or so clones, under 80% of them singletons. The specimen was PBMCs. Every receptor here comes from a woman aged 18 to 35 in good health and CMV-seropositive.

The rearrangement joins TRBV19 to TRBJ1-1; 8 bases align to TRBD1. This CDR3 is 14 amino acids long. In germline, CDR1 is LNHDA, CDR2 SQIVND (reference sequence). V was pared by 3 bases and J by 11 bases, with 11 bases of the junction left unmatched. CDR3 nucleotide sequence: TGTGCCAGTAGTATCGGGACACAGGGGGTAAGGGCTTTCTTT. Translated, it gives CASSIGTQGVRAFF.

The V call is TRBV19, the J call TRBJ2-5, with D perhaps matching TRBD1 (6 bases). V shed 2 bases and J shed 4 bases, with 11 bases lying between them. The CDR3 loop spans 14 amino acids. CDR1 is LNHDA and CDR2 is SQIVND in the germline V gene (reference sequence). The CDR3 spells CASSISQGRETQYF. The CDR3 nucleotides are TGTGCCAGTAGTATAAGTCAGGGGCGAGAGACCCAGTACTTC.

The CDR3 loop reads CASSVSRTVQETQYF. The CDR3 region has the DNA TGTGCCAGCAGTGTCTCAAGGACAGTTCAAGAGACCCAGTACTTC. The J gene is TRBJ2-5, the V gene TRBV6-1; D is perhaps TRBD1 (6 bases). Trimming left V 4 bases short and J 2 bases short, with 14 bases between. Germline CDR1 MNHNS, CDR2 SASEGT. CDR3 length: 15 amino acids.

The chain uses TRBV6-4 and TRBJ1-4; D might be TRBD1 (5 bases). Germline V lookup: CDR1 MRHNA, CDR2 SNTAGT. The CDR3 loop spans 17 amino acids. Trimming pared 4 bases from V and 4 bases from J, leaving 19 bases between. The CDR3 is CASSARFEGEGNEKLFF. The CDR3 DNA is TGTGCCAGCAGTGCTAGGTTTGAAGGGGAAGGTAATGAAAAACTGTTTTTT.

The CDR3 loop is CASSSQGNYGYTF. DNA of the CDR3: TGTGCCAGCAGCTCTCAGGGAAACTATGGCTACACCTTC. The chain has TRBV7-2 and TRBJ1-2; the D gene is possibly TRBD1 (5 bases). This CDR3 region has 13 residues. Germline CDR1 reads SGHTA; CDR2 reads FQGNSA. V lost 4 bases to trimming and J lost 2 bases, with 8 bases between them.

The chain couples TRBV18 to TRBJ2-7; weak D call: TRBD1 (6 bases). Germline assignment: CDR1 KGHSH and CDR2 LQKENI. The CDR3 contains 16 residues. V was cut by 1 base and J by 5 bases, with 18 bases left in between. The CDR3: CASSPQGVQGSNEQYF. The CDR3 DNA reads as TGTGCCAGCTCACCACAGGGGGTGCAGGGAAGCAACGAGCAGTACTTC. The whole variable domain, filled in from reference TRBV18 and TRBJ2-7, reads NAGVMQNPRHLVRRRGQEARLRCSPMKGHSHVYWYRQLPEEGLKFMVYLQKENIIDESGMPKERFSAEFPKEGPSILRIQQVVRGDSAAYFCASSPQGVQGSNEQYFGPGTRLTVT.

The CDR3 DNA sequence: TGTGCCAGCAGCGTGGTCGGGGGAGGCCCTAATGAGCAGTTCTTC. Its translation: CASSVVGGGPNEQFF. This rearrangement joins TRBV9 to TRBJ2-1; maybe TRBD2 (6 bases). Trimming removed 2 bases at V and 7 bases at J, with 16 bases between. The CDR3 has 15 amino acids. Germline CDR1 and CDR2: SGDLS and YYNGEE.

The table lists this clone with many counts. V and J are TRBV6-1 and TRBJ1-1; D is uncertain. Per germline, CDR1 MNHNS and CDR2 SASEGT. Trimming removed 5 bases from V and 1 base from J, with 8 bases in between. This CDR3 spans 13 amino acids. The chain's CDR3 is CASSTSGNTEAFF. The CDR3 coding sequence is TGTGCCAGCAGTACCAGTGGGAACACTGAAGCTTTCTTT.

The chain links TRBV6-1 to TRBJ1-5; 7 nucleotides agree with TRBD1. Germline lookup yields CDR1 MNHNS and CDR2 SASEGT. The CDR3 length is 16 residues. V lost 0 bases, J lost 6 bases, and 8 bases stayed unmatched. The CDR3: CASSEAETGWGQPQHF. The CDR3 DNA reads as TGTGCCAGCAGTGAAGCCGAGACAGGGTGGGGTCAGCCCCAGCATTTT.